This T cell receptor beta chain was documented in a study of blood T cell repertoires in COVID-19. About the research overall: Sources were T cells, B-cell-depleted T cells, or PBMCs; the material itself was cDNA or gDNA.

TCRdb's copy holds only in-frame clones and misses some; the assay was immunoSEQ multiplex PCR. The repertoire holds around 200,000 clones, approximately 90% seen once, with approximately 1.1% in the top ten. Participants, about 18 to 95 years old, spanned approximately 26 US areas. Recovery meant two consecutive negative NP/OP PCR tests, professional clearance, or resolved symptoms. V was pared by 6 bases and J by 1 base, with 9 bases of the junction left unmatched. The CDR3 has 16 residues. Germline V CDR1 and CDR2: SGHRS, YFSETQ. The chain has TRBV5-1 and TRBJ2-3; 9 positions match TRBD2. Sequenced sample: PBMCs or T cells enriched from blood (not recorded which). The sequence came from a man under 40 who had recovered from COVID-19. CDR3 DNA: TGCGCCAGCACCACTGGGGGGACTAGCCGCACAGATACGCAGTATTTT. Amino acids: CASTTGGTSRTDTQYF.